One sample yielded the 28 T cell receptor beta chains listed below, sequenced in a study of response to subunit inactivated influenza vaccine. TCRdb re-derived calls from the RT-PCR reads in MiXCR, one entry per CDR3 protein. Of 560,000 or so distinct CDR3 sequences listed, 7.6% are singletons. The material sequenced was PBMCs from blood, taken roughly 24 months after vaccination. Every receptor here comes from a man in his fifties or sixties who received an inactivated influenza vaccine.

The chain links TRBV7-2 to TRBJ2-7; TRBD1 is a possible D gene (5 bases). V was cut by 2 bases and J by 4 bases, with 15 bases left in between. Germline values: CDR1 SGHTA, CDR2 FQGNSA. The CDR3 sequence is 15 residues long. The CDR3 protein is CASSLTAGKGYEQYF. The CDR3, as DNA: TGTGCCAGCAGCTTAACGGCAGGGAAGGGGTACGAGCAGTACTTC. Full variable domain (remainder filled in from reference TRBV7-2 and TRBJ2-7): GAGVSQSPSNKVTEKGKDVELRCDPISGHTALYWYRQSLGQGLEFLIYFQGNSAPDKSGLPSDRFSAERTGGSVSTLTIQRTQQEDSAVYLCASSLTAGKGYEQYFGPGTRLTVT.

In this sample, this clonotype turned up once. At one of its ends the junction is not consistent with the germline gene, which may arise from a read error. The chain links TRBV11-2 to TRBJ2-5, with 7 bases aligning to TRBD2. CDR1 is SGHAT and CDR2 is FQNNGV in the germline V gene. The CDR3 is made up of 16 amino acids. The CDR3 coding sequence is TGTGCCAGCAGCTTAATCGGGAGGCCTCCTCAAGAGACCCAGTACTTT. Protein sequence: CASSLIGRPPQETQYF.

This clonotype showed up many times. This chain joins TRBV29-1 and TRBJ1-1; a weak D match, TRBD1 (5 bases). The CDR3 spans 11 residues. Germline values: CDR1 SQVTM, CDR2 ANQGSEA. The CDR3 bases are TGCATGGGGCAGACGAACACTGAAGCTTTCTTT. Protein sequence: CMGQTNTEAFF.

The chain couples TRBV7-6 to TRBJ2-5; D is perhaps TRBD1 or TRBD2 (5 bases each). Germline-derived CDR1 and CDR2 are SGHVS and FNYEAQ. CDR3 length equals 15 residues. The V end lost 5 bases, the J end lost 0 bases, and 13 bases lay between the germline ends. Here the CDR3 reads CASSTNSGHQETQYF. The CDR3 nucleotides are TGTGCCAGCAGCACAAACTCGGGACACCAAGAGACCCAGTACTTC.

This clonotype was observed at least ten times. This chain uses TRBV20-1 with TRBJ2-3; 9 bases line up with TRBD1. The CDR3 runs to 13 residues. Germline loops: CDR1 DFQATT, CDR2 SNEGSKA (reference sequence). V trimming: 6 bases; J trimming: 3 bases; junction bases outside the gene matches: 4. The chain's CDR3 is CSAYGTGTDTQYF. The CDR3 nucleotides read TGCAGTGCCTACGGGACAGGGACAGATACGCAGTATTTT.

As regards this clonotype: A much larger clone sits a single nucleotide away, making a read error possible. V gene TRBV7-6 combines with J gene TRBJ2-1, with 9 bases lining up with TRBD2. Germline values: CDR1 SGHVS, CDR2 FNYEAQ. The CDR3 totals 16 residues. J lost 9 bases, V lost 1 base, and 10 bases had no gene match. Here the CDR3 DNA reads TGTGCCAGCAGCTTAGGGGGGAGCGGGAGGCAGCGTGAGCAGTTCTTC. Translation gives CASSLGGSGRQREQFF. Based on the CDR3 plus reference TRBV7-6 and TRBJ2-1, the full variable domain is GAGVSQSPRYKVTKRGQDVALRCDPISGHVSLYWYRQALGQGPEFLTYFNYEAQQDKSGLPNDRFSAERPEGSISTLTIQRTEQRDSAMYRCASSLGGSGRQREQFFGPGTRLTVL.

This clonotype was picked up a small number of times. V and J are TRBV4-1 and TRBJ1-2; 8 nucleotides line up with TRBD1. Germline trimming cut 2 bases from V and 8 bases from J; bases unmatched to any gene: 13. CDR1 is MGHRA and CDR2 is YSYEKL in the germline V gene. This CDR3 has 16 residues. The CDR3: CASSQPTGAIQRGYTF. The DNA for the CDR3 is TGCGCCAGCAGCCAACCGACAGGGGCGATACAGCGGGGCTACACCTTC.

This chain connects TRBV5-1 to TRBJ2-6; TRBD1 aligns across 9 bases. The CDR3 loop spans 17 amino acids. Germline trimming cut 4 bases from V and 0 bases from J; bases unmatched to any gene: 5. CDR1 and CDR2 (germline): SGHRS, YFSETQ. CDR3 amino acids: CASSGQGLRSGANVLTF. As DNA, the CDR3 is TGCGCCAGCAGCGGACAGGGGCTACGCTCTGGGGCCAACGTCCTGACTTTC. The full variable domain, in which reference TRBV5-1 and TRBJ2-6 provide the parts outside the CDR3, is KAGVTQTPRYLIKTRGQQVTLSCSPISGHRSVSWYQQTPGQGLQFLFEYFSETQRNKGNFPGRFSGRQFSNSRSEMNVSTLELGDSALYLCASSGQGLRSGANVLTFGAGSRLTVL.

The V gene is TRBV6-2 or TRBV6-3, the J gene TRBJ2-1; 8 nucleotides line up with TRBD2. This CDR3 comprises 18 residues. Per germline, CDR1 MNHEY and CDR2 SVGEGT. V lost 1 base, J lost 1 base, and 9 bases stayed unmatched. CDR3 sequence: CASSYWLAGFSSYNEQFF. CDR3 DNA sequence: TGTGCCAGCAGTTACTGGCTAGCGGGTTTCAGTTCCTACAATGAGCAGTTCTTC.

This clonotype was seen repeatedly, ten times or more. The chain uses TRBV20-1 and TRBJ2-7, with D maybe TRBD1 (6 bases). Germline values: CDR1 DFQATT, CDR2 SNEGSKA (reference sequence). This CDR3 spans 15 amino acids. V was pared by 4 bases and J by 3 bases, with 19 bases between. The CDR3 nucleotides read TGCAGTGCTAAAAACAGGGTCCTCGTGGACTACGAGCAGTACTTC. This codes for CSAKNRVLVDYEQYF.

In this sample, this clonotype turned up a few times. This rearrangement joins TRBV15 to TRBJ2-1; TRBD2 might be the D (6 bases). Trimming took off 1 base at V and 7 bases at J, with 11 bases between the two ends. The V gene's germline CDR1 is LNHNV and CDR2 YYDKDF (reference sequence). The CDR3 is made up of 14 amino acids. The CDR3: CATSRVRGSNEQFF. Here the CDR3 DNA reads TGTGCCACCAGCAGAGTTCGGGGGTCTAATGAGCAGTTCTTC.

In this sample, this clonotype turned up many times. This chain connects TRBV6-2 or TRBV6-3 to TRBJ2-7; D perhaps matches TRBD1 (6 bases). V was clipped by 4 bases and J by 12 bases, with 13 bases between them. The germline V gene has CDR1 MNHEY and CDR2 SVGEGT. This CDR3 is 11 amino acids long. The chain's CDR3 is CASSLTGKPYF. CDR3 nucleotide sequence: TGTGCCAGCAGTTTAACAGGGAAGCCGTACTTC.

The rearrangement uses TRBV4-2 and TRBJ1-2; 7 bases are shared with TRBD1. Germline trimming cut 4 bases from V and 0 bases from J; bases unmatched to any gene: 5. This CDR3 comprises 15 residues. Germline loops: CDR1 LGHNA, CDR2 YNFKEQ. In nucleotides, the CDR3 is TGTGCCAGCAGCCCCAGCGGACAGGCTAACTATGGCTACACCTTC. Translation: CASSPSGQANYGYTF.

The rearrangement joins TRBV7-2 to TRBJ2-3; tentatively, D is TRBD1 (5 bases). CDR1 and CDR2 from the germline V gene are SGHTA and FQGNSA. The germline V and J ends were trimmed by 1 base and 0 bases, with 11 bases remaining between them. The length of the CDR3 is 16 residues. CDR3 DNA: TGTGCCAGCAGCTTAGTGGTCAGGGCTAGCACAGATACGCAGTATTTT. Translated, it gives CASSLVVRASTDTQYF.

A few counts support this clonotype. The J gene is TRBJ2-1, the V gene TRBV6-1; 12 bases align to TRBD2. CDR1 and CDR2 from the germline V gene are MNHNS and SASEGT. The CDR3 has 16 amino acids. Trimming at V came to 7 bases and at J to 3 bases, leaving 7 bases not matched to a gene. The CDR3, as DNA: TGTGCCAGCACCCAGACGGGACTAGCGGGCTACAATGAGCAGTTCTTC. Amino acids: CASTQTGLAGYNEQFF.

This clonotype was counted only a few times. This chain joins TRBV9 and TRBJ2-3; D unresolved. V lost 2 bases, J lost 2 bases, and 9 bases lay in between. The CDR3 has 14 amino acids. Germline V CDR1 and CDR2: SGDLS, YYNGEE. CDR3 nucleotides: TGTGCCAGCAGCGTCCGTGGCCACACAGATACGCAGTATTTT. This codes for CASSVRGHTDTQYF. The complete variable domain, with remaining parts taken from reference TRBV9 and TRBJ2-3, reads DSGVTQTPKHLITATGQRVTLRCSPRSGDLSVYWYQQSLDQGLQFLIQYYNGEERAKGNILERFSAQQFPDLHSELNLSSLELGDSALYFCASSVRGHTDTQYFGPGTRLTVL.

The chain employs TRBV7-2 and TRBJ2-7; D call uncertain. Germline-derived CDR1 and CDR2 are SGHTA and FQGNSA. With 5 bases removed from V and 4 bases from J, the gap between germline ends came to 15 bases. The CDR3 is 14 amino acids. DNA for the CDR3: TGTGCCAGCAGCCCTAGTCCCGTGAGGTACGAGCAGTACTTC. This gives the protein CASSPSPVRYEQYF.

This clonotype showed up many times. The rearrangement joins TRBV12-3 or TRBV12-4 to TRBJ2-7, with TRBD2 matching 8 bases. V gave up 5 bases and J gave up 1 base; unmatched junction bases: 7. The CDR3 extends over 15 amino acids. The CDR3 bases are TGTGCCAGCAGTAGACCGGGACTAGGGTCCTACGAGCAGTACTTC. It is translated as CASSRPGLGSYEQYF.

This CDR3 is CASSQEVRNQETQYF. In DNA, the CDR3 is TGCGCCAGCAGCCAAGAAGTAAGAAACCAAGAGACCCAGTACTTC. The V and J genes are TRBV4-3 and TRBJ2-5; D unresolved. Trimming removed 0 bases from V and 0 bases from J, with 8 bases in between. CDR1 is LGHNA and CDR2 is YSLEER in the germline V gene. This CDR3 contains 15 residues.

As for this clonotype: Being one base from a much bigger clone, this may be a read error. V is TRBV5-6 and J is TRBJ2-7, with a weak D call TRBD1 (6 bases). This CDR3 spans 14 amino acids. Germline CDR1 reads SGHDT; CDR2 reads YYEEEE. V dropped 5 bases and J dropped 3 bases, with 15 bases sitting between them. DNA of the CDR3: TGTGCCAGCAGTCCCGGGACAATTCTCTACGAGCAGTACTTC. This sequence encodes CASSPGTILYEQYF.

The table lists this clonotype with many counts. V is TRBV27 and J is TRBJ2-7; perhaps TRBD1 as D (5 bases). The CDR3 extends over 13 amino acids. The germline V gene encodes CDR1 MNHEY and CDR2 SMNVEV (reference sequence). Trimming took 5 bases from V and 5 from J, leaving 13 bases between them. The DNA for the CDR3 is TGTGCCAGCAGTCCGACAGCTAACCACGAGCAGTACTTC. Its protein product is CASSPTANHEQYF.

This clonotype has at least ten counts. V usage is TRBV12-3 or TRBV12-4 and J usage is TRBJ2-2, with D uncertain. Trimming left V 2 bases short and J 1 base short, with 11 bases between. CDR3 length: 16 amino acids. The CDR3: CASSLRNRGNTGELFF. CDR3 nucleotides: TGTGCCAGCAGTTTAAGGAACAGAGGGAACACCGGGGAGCTGTTTTTT.

This clonotype was seen at least ten times. The CDR3 DNA sequence: TGTGCCATCAGACCAGGGGTCCAAGAGACCCAGTACTTC. This gives the protein CAIRPGVQETQYF. The rearrangement links TRBV10-3 to TRBJ2-5; the D gene is possibly TRBD1 (6 bases). With 6 bases removed from V and 1 base from J, the gap between germline ends came to 9 bases. This CDR3 region has 13 residues. Germline V CDR1 and CDR2: ENHRY, SYGVKD.

This clonotype was seen a few times. This sequence joins TRBV5-1 and TRBJ2-3; 8 bases agree with TRBD2. Germline CDR1 and CDR2: SGHRS and YFSETQ. With V trimmed by 0 bases and J by 6 bases, 6 bases remained unmatched. The CDR3 is 15 residues long. Here the CDR3 reads CASSLARTGGDTQYF. The CDR3, as DNA: TGCGCCAGCAGCTTGGCCAGAACGGGGGGGGATACGCAGTATTTT.

Only a few counts were recorded for this clonotype. This may be a read error: a much more frequent sequence differs by one nucleotide. This sequence joins TRBV20-1 and TRBJ2-7; 9 bases fit TRBD2. This CDR3 is built from 17 residues. The germline CDR1 and CDR2 sequences are DFQATT and SNEGSKA (reference sequence). The CDR3 coding sequence is TGCTGTGCTAGAGCCGGGGGTAGCGGGGGTGTGAAAGTCGAGCAGTACTTC. Amino acid sequence: CCARAGGSGGVKVEQYF.

This clonotype was counted a few times. V gene TRBV12-3 or TRBV12-4 combines with J gene TRBJ1-2; D remains ambiguous. The CDR3 runs to 12 residues. Trimming cost V 6 bases and J 3 bases, with 8 bases left between them. The CDR3 loop reads CASRGRDYGYTF. Written as DNA, the CDR3 is TGTGCCAGCAGAGGACGGGACTATGGCTACACCTTC.

This clonotype was found a few times. An end of the junction differs from the germline gene, which may be a read error. V gene TRBV5-1 combines with J gene TRBJ2-7; the D is unclear. Germline V gene lookup returns CDR1 SGHRS and CDR2 YFSETQ. The CDR3 length is 13 residues. The CDR3 DNA reads TGCGCCAGCAGCTTGGGTCCCTCCAACGAGCAGTACTTC. Its translation is CASSLGPSNEQYF.

The V call is TRBV6-1, the J call TRBJ1-1; 12 bases map to TRBD1. There are 15 residues in the CDR3. Germline loops: CDR1 MNHNS, CDR2 SASEGT. The trim removed 7 bases at V and 7 bases at J, leaving 10 bases unmatched. The CDR3, as DNA: TGTGCCAGCAAACTCCAGGGACAGGGGGCCCTTGAAGCTTTCTTT. Its translation is CASKLQGQGALEAFF.